The 29 T cell receptor beta chains given below trace back to one sample, sequenced in a study of early T cells in non-severe SARS-CoV-2 infection. TCRdb re-called the 5' RACE reads through MiXCR, storing one row per CDR3 protein. This table holds approximately 31,000 distinct CDR3 sequences, approximately 6.2% found once. Sequencing was done on a sample of whole blood. The receptors stem from an adult who was a healthcare worker with PCR-confirmed SARS-CoV-2 infection or an uninfected control (not recorded which).

This clonotype appeared many times. The chain recombines TRBV7-2 with TRBJ2-1, with TRBD2 identical over 8 bases. V trimming: 0 bases; J trimming: 7 bases; junction bases outside the gene matches: 5. This CDR3 contains 15 residues. Germline CDR1 is SGHTA and CDR2 is FQGNSA. CDR3 sequence (DNA): TGTGCCAGCAGCTTAGCGGGACTAGTCTGGAATGAGCAGTTCTTC. Amino acid sequence: CASSLAGLVWNEQFF.

This clonotype was found many times. V usage is TRBV6-6 and J usage is TRBJ2-1, with 9 bases identical to TRBD2. Trimming cost V 7 bases and J 2 bases; bases outside gene matches: 18. This CDR3 is 19 amino acids long. Per germline, CDR1 MNHNY and CDR2 SVGAGI (reference sequence). CDR3 nucleotides: TGTGCCAGCATTCCCCCCCGAGCGGGAGGTAAGAGCACCTACAATGAGCAGTTCTTC. Amino acids: CASIPPRAGGKSTYNEQFF.

This clonotype was picked up many times. This chain links TRBV11-2 with TRBJ2-1; no firm D call. This CDR3 region has 15 residues. V shed 1 base and J shed 9 bases, with 16 bases lying between them. Germline V gives CDR1 SGHAT, CDR2 FQNNGV. The CDR3 is CASSLVGFTMSEQFF. CDR3 in DNA: TGTGCCAGCAGCTTAGTGGGATTCACAATGAGTGAGCAGTTCTTC. Looking up the rest from reference TRBV11-2 and TRBJ2-1 gives the full variable domain: EAGVAQSPRYKIIEKRQSVAFWCNPISGHATLYWYQQILGQGPKLLIQFQNNGVVDDSQLPKDRFSAERLKGVDSTLKIQPAKLEDSAVYLCASSLVGFTMSEQFFGPGTRLTVL.

This clonotype occurred a few times. This rearrangement joins TRBV7-7 to TRBJ2-1; D uncertain. This CDR3 has 13 amino acids. Trimming stripped 1 base from V and 6 bases from J, with 7 bases between. The germline V gene has CDR1 SSHAT and CDR2 FNYEAQ (reference sequence). The CDR3 is CASSLGALNEQFF. DNA of the CDR3: TGTGCCAGCAGCTTAGGCGCTCTCAATGAGCAGTTCTTC.

This clonotype was detected many times. This chain uses TRBV7-9 with TRBJ2-4; D is ambiguous. The CDR3 totals 13 residues. Germline CDR1 and CDR2: SEHNR and FQNEAQ (reference sequence). The V gene lost 5 bases and the J gene lost 6 bases, with 11 bases spanning the gap. The CDR3 protein is CASSRDERNIQYF. CDR3 bases: TGTGCCAGCAGCAGAGACGAGCGAAACATTCAGTACTTC.

This clonotype showed up many times. The V call is TRBV24-1, the J call TRBJ2-3, with TRBD2 identical over 12 bases. The CDR3 consists of 17 residues. In germline, CDR1 is KGHDR, CDR2 SFDVKD. V shed 2 bases, J shed 3 bases, and the junction held 5 bases outside the gene matches. The CDR3 DNA sequence: TGTGCCACCAGTGATTCACTAGCGGGAGGACTGACAGATACGCAGTATTTT. Its translation: CATSDSLAGGLTDTQYF.

This clonotype occurred a few times. The rearrangement links TRBV3-1 to TRBJ2-7; 13 bases match TRBD2. CDR1 and CDR2 (germline): LGHDT, YNNKEL (reference sequence). Trimming removed 1 base from V and 3 bases from J; junction bases left unmatched: 0. The CDR3 has 15 amino acids. CDR3 in DNA: TGTGCCAGCAGCCAAGGGACTAGCGGGAGCTACGAGCAGTACTTC. Translating gives CASSQGTSGSYEQYF.

This clonotype was recorded many times. The V call is TRBV7-8, the J call TRBJ2-1; D possibly corresponds to TRBD2 (5 bases). Germline V lookup: CDR1 SGHVS, CDR2 FQNEAQ. The CDR3 is made up of 17 amino acids. V was shortened by 2 bases and J by 7 bases, with 21 bases between the two germline ends. The CDR3 here is CASSLILRQEAFNEQFF. In nucleotides, the CDR3 is TGTGCCAGCAGCTTAATCCTAAGGCAGGAGGCGTTTAATGAGCAGTTCTTC. Full variable domain (rest looked up from reference TRBV7-8 and TRBJ2-1): GAGVSQSPRYKVAKRGQDVALRCDPISGHVSLFWYQQALGQGPEFLTYFQNEAQLDKSGLPSDRFFAERPEGSVSTLKIQRTQQEDSAVYLCASSLILRQEAFNEQFFGPGTRLTVL.

This clonotype came up a few times. V usage is TRBV9 and J usage is TRBJ2-7; tentative D call: TRBD2 (6 bases). V was trimmed by 4 bases and J by 7 bases, leaving 21 bases between them. The CDR3 sequence is 15 residues long. Germline V lookup: CDR1 SGDLS, CDR2 YYNGEE. The CDR3 region is CASSLGSGPGEEQYF. CDR3 bases: TGTGCCAGCAGCCTTGGTAGCGGTCCCGGTGAGGAGCAGTACTTC.

The chain has TRBV30 and TRBJ1-6, with 8 bases that match TRBD1. J lost 8 bases, V lost 2 bases, and 8 bases had no gene match. The CDR3 contains 15 residues. Germline assignment: CDR1 GTSNPN and CDR2 SVGIG (reference sequence). DNA for the CDR3: TGTGCCTGGAGTCAGGGGGCAGGGGGCGATTCACCCCTCCACTTT. It codes for CAWSQGAGGDSPLHF.

This clonotype was picked up many times. The chain joins TRBV14 to TRBJ2-5; TRBD2 agrees at 7 bases. V was clipped by 5 bases and J by 2 bases; unmatched bases: 17. The CDR3 length is 18 residues. Germline V lookup: CDR1 SGHDN, CDR2 FVKESK. In DNA form, the CDR3 reads TGTGCCAGCAGCACGAGGAAAGCGGCGGGAGCAGGGCAAGAGACCCAGTACTTC. This translates into CASSTRKAAGAGQETQYF.

This clonotype was counted ten times or more. The chain joins TRBV6-1 to TRBJ1-1; 8 nucleotides match TRBD1. The germline V gene has CDR1 MNHNS and CDR2 SASEGT. V lost 6 bases to trimming and J lost 1 base; unmatched junction nucleotides: 4. The CDR3 totals 14 residues. This CDR3 reads CASSWTGSNTEAFF. DNA for the CDR3: TGTGCCAGCAGCTGGACAGGGTCGAACACTGAAGCTTTCTTT.

At least ten counts were recorded for this clonotype. The genes are TRBV19 and TRBJ2-3; no clear D gene. The CDR3 is made up of 12 amino acids. Germline V gene data show CDR1 as LNHDA and CDR2 as SQIVND (reference sequence). V was clipped by 5 bases and J by 3 bases, with 6 bases between them. The CDR3 sequence: CASSDSTDTQYF. As DNA, the CDR3 is TGTGCCAGTAGTGACTCGACAGATACGCAGTATTTT.

This clonotype showed up many times. The V gene is TRBV6-6, the J gene TRBJ2-7, with TRBD2 matching over 11 bases. The CDR3 covers 18 residues. The junction had 11 bases not matched to a gene; V was cut back by 0 bases and J by 4 bases. CDR1 MNHNY and CDR2 SVGAGI come from the germline V gene (reference sequence). The CDR3 nucleotides read TGTGCCAGCAGTTACTCGCCTGCGCTAGCGGGAGGAACGTACGAGCAGTACTTC. This gives the protein CASSYSPALAGGTYEQYF.

This clonotype was recorded many times. The chain has TRBV6-1 and TRBJ2-7; TRBD1 is a possible D gene (6 bases). CDR3 length: 15 residues. Trimming shortened V by 3 bases and J by 2 bases, and 14 bases separated the two germline ends. Per germline, CDR1 MNHNS and CDR2 SASEGT. CDR3 sequence: CASSEVLGTPYEQYV. The CDR3 DNA is TGTGCCAGCAGTGAGGTACTGGGGACACCCTACGAGCAGTACGTC.

This clonotype was recorded many times. The rearrangement joins TRBV20-1 to TRBJ1-5; perhaps TRBD1 as D (5 bases). Trimming removed 3 bases from V and 6 bases from J, with 12 bases in between. Germline assignment: CDR1 DFQATT and CDR2 SNEGSKA (reference sequence). The CDR3 has 13 amino acids. The CDR3 loop is CSARGQGRQPQHF. The DNA of the CDR3 is TGCAGTGCTAGGGGGCAGGGACGTCAGCCCCAGCATTTT.

There are a few counts of this clonotype. The chain recombines TRBV27 with TRBJ2-2; D call uncertain. The germline gives CDR1 MNHEY, CDR2 SMNVEV (reference sequence). The CDR3 is 12 amino acids. V lost 3 bases and J 6 bases, leaving 5 bases between the germline ends. The chain's CDR3 is CASSLGSGELFF. The CDR3 DNA follows: TGTGCCAGCAGTTTGGGGTCCGGGGAGCTGTTTTTT.

The V call is TRBV20-1, the J call TRBJ2-1, with unresolved D. Between the trimmed V and J ends, which lost 0 bases and 9 bases, there was a span of 15 bases. CDR1 and CDR2 from the germline V gene are DFQATT and SNEGSKA (reference sequence). This CDR3 spans 14 amino acids. Here the CDR3 reads CSARDLEFDPEQFF. The CDR3, as DNA: TGCAGTGCTAGAGATTTGGAGTTCGATCCTGAGCAGTTCTTC.

A few counts support this clonotype. The rearrangement uses TRBV12-3 or TRBV12-4 and TRBJ1-4; weak D call: TRBD1 (6 bases). CDR3 size: 12 residues. V was shortened by 3 bases and J by 8 bases, with 7 bases between the two germline ends. The CDR3: CASSFTGEKLFF. The DNA for the CDR3 is TGTGCCAGCAGTTTTACAGGGGAAAAACTGTTTTTT.

This clonotype was found many times. The chain joins TRBV6-4 to TRBJ1-3, with unresolved D. Germline V gives CDR1 MRHNA, CDR2 SNTAGT. V lost 2 bases and J lost 0, with 11 bases in between. The CDR3 contains 16 residues. CDR3 loop: CASSDEASSSGNTIYF. The CDR3, as DNA: TGTGCCAGCAGTGACGAAGCCAGTTCCTCTGGAAACACCATATATTTT.

This clonotype was recorded many times. V is TRBV12-2 and J is TRBJ1-1. TRBV12-2 is described as a pseudogene. The CDR3 spans 16 residues. The CDR3 region has the DNA TGTGCAAGTCGCCGATCAATTTTTACCTTGAACACTGAAGCTTTCTTT. This encodes CASRRSIFTLNTEAFF.

This clonotype has at least ten counts. The V call is TRBV20-1, the J call TRBJ2-3, with 11 bases matching TRBD2. CDR1 is DFQATT, CDR2 SNEGSKA, per germline (reference sequence). Trimming took 6 bases from V and 1 from J; bases not matched to a gene: 12. This CDR3 contains 17 residues. The CDR3 loop reads CSATLAGVPGGTDTQYF. The CDR3 DNA follows: TGCAGTGCCACACTAGCGGGAGTGCCTGGTGGCACAGATACGCAGTATTTT.

A few counts support this clonotype. V is TRBV4-1 and J is TRBJ2-5; the match to TRBD2 covers 8 bases. Germline V gives CDR1 MGHRA, CDR2 YSYEKL. The CDR3 is made up of 15 amino acids. V lost 3 bases, J lost 1 base, and 4 bases stayed unmatched. The CDR3 bases are TGCGCCAGCAGCCATTACGGGACTAGCCAAGAGACCCAGTACTTC. It is translated as CASSHYGTSQETQYF.

The CDR3 is CSARDRQGGWEQYF. CDR3 coding DNA: TGCAGTGCTAGAGACAGACAGGGAGGGTGGGAGCAGTACTTC. The genes are TRBV20-1 and TRBJ2-7; D is possibly TRBD1 or TRBD2 (7 bases each). In germline, CDR1 is DFQATT, CDR2 SNEGSKA (reference sequence). V was trimmed by 0 bases and J by 7 bases, leaving 16 bases between them. The CDR3 runs 14 residues.

The rearrangement uses TRBV11-2 and TRBJ2-1; 9 bases agree with TRBD2. This CDR3 has 15 residues. After removal of 4 bases from V and 8 bases from J, the junction contained 9 bases not matched to a gene. Germline V lookup: CDR1 SGHAT, CDR2 FQNNGV. The DNA of the CDR3 is TGTGCCAGCAGCTCAGTCAGCGGGAGGACGTATGAGCAGTTCTTC. Protein: CASSSVSGRTYEQFF.

The table lists this clonotype with many counts. The V and J genes are TRBV30 and TRBJ1-1; D is perhaps TRBD1 (6 bases). This CDR3 is 12 amino acids long. Germline CDR1 reads GTSNPN; CDR2 reads SVGIG (reference sequence). V was shortened by 3 bases and J by 5 bases, with 10 bases between the two germline ends. CDR3 sequence reads: CAWRGGSTEAFF. As DNA, the CDR3 is TGTGCCTGGAGAGGGGGAAGTACTGAAGCTTTCTTT.

This chain joins TRBV2 and TRBJ2-2, with TRBD1 matching 12 bases. Germline assignment: CDR1 SNHLY and CDR2 FYNNEI. The trim removed 5 bases at V and 6 bases at J, leaving 13 bases unmatched. This CDR3 region has 18 residues. The CDR3 DNA reads as TGTGCCAGCAGTTACTTCTCCGGGACAGGGGGCTTGCCCGGGGAGCTGTTTTTT. Protein sequence: CASSYFSGTGGLPGELFF. The variable domain in full, with the rest retrieved from reference TRBV2 and TRBJ2-2, is EPEVTQTPSHQVTQMGQEVILRCVPISNHLYFYWYRQILGQKVEFLVSFYNNEISEKSEIFDDQFSVERPDGSNFTLKIRSTKLEDSAMYFCASSYFSGTGGLPGELFFGEGSRLTVL.

This clonotype appeared a few times. The chain joins TRBV13 to TRBJ2-7; no firm D call. The germline V and J ends were trimmed by 5 bases and 2 bases, with 10 bases remaining between them. In germline, CDR1 is PRHDT, CDR2 FYEKMQ (reference sequence). There are 13 residues in the CDR3. CDR3 loop: CASSLQLAYEQYF. CDR3 bases: TGTGCCAGCAGCCTTCAACTCGCCTACGAGCAGTACTTC. Variable domain in full (rest from reference TRBV13 and TRBJ2-7): AAGVIQSPRHLIKEKRETATLKCYPIPRHDTVYWYQQGPGQDPQFLISFYEKMQSDKGSIPDRFSAQQFSDYHSELNMSSLELGDSALYFCASSLQLAYEQYFGPGTRLTVT.

This clonotype was detected many times. The genes are TRBV3-1 and TRBJ2-5; the D gene is possibly TRBD1 (5 bases). Germline V lookup: CDR1 LGHDT, CDR2 YNNKEL (reference sequence). CDR3 length: 16 residues. Trimming shortened V by 0 bases and J by 5 bases, and 16 bases separated the two germline ends. The CDR3 DNA is TGTGCCAGCAGCCAAGATTATACGCAGGGTCGGGAGACCCAGTACTTC. Translation gives CASSQDYTQGRETQYF.